This T cell receptor beta chain came from a study of OX40 agonist ivuxolimab in advanced cancers. Germline V CDR1 and CDR2: GTSNPN, SVGIG (reference sequence). V gave up 8 bases and J gave up 0 bases, with 13 bases separating them. The CDR3 runs to 13 residues. To note about this clone: The antigen is undetermined.

Only in-frame clones appear in the TCRdb table, and some are missing; sequencing was by immunoSEQ multiplex PCR. The table lists about 62,000 clones, 75% to 90% of them singletons. Study-level points and caveats: In CD8+ T cells, expanded clones were on average more numerous than in CD4+.

This TCR derives from an adult with an advanced solid tumor such as melanoma, head and neck, liver or kidney cancer. Material: CD4+ or CD8+ T cells sorted from blood, obtained in a trial of the OX40 agonist ivuxolimab. The gene calls are TRBV30 and TRBJ1-1; D is ambiguous. The CDR3 nucleotides are TGTGCCAGATCACTTCGTATGAACACTGAAGCTTTCTTT. It codes for CARSLRMNTEAFF.